This TCR beta chain was sequenced in a study of shared clonotypes between healthy human individuals. At the level of the study: CD8 memory received one plate per donor, CD8 naive two, CD4 memory three and CD4 naive three.

Original analysis: ImmunoSEQ yielded junction-only sequences lacking quality scores, so filtering differed. TCRdb's copy holds only in-frame clones and misses some; the assay was immunoSEQ multiplex PCR. V and J calls and clone size come straight from that table; D and trimming were deduced from the DNA. Among approximately 350,000 clones, around 72% were seen once, and the ten largest hold approximately 10%. The germline V gene encodes CDR1 SGHDT and CDR2 YYEEEE. The V and J ends lost 4 bases and 1 base, in that order; junction bases with no gene match: 9. The CDR3 is 17 amino acids. V is TRBV5-6 and J is TRBJ2-5; 11 nucleotides match TRBD2. The clonotype was recovered from a man between 25 and 39 years old in good health. Sequencing was done on a sample of memory CD4+ T cells sorted from blood. Subset: CD45RA-negative fraction. CDR3 sequence: CASSPTLTSGVQETQYF. The CDR3 DNA is TGTGCCAGCAGCCCTACCCTGACTAGCGGGGTCCAAGAGACCCAGTACTTC.